This T cell receptor beta chain was captured in a study of technical replicates of blood from a handful of donors. This clone was found once. CDR3 size: 17 residues. Germline V gives CDR1 MNHEY, CDR2 SMNVEV (reference sequence). Unmatched junction bases numbered 11, after V lost 3 bases and J lost 6 bases. TCRdb's copy holds only in-frame clones and misses some; the assay was immunoSEQ multiplex PCR. The table lists 82,000 or so clones, nearly 96% of them singletons, with 0.37% in the top ten. The sequenced material came from T cells isolated from PBMCs. The sequence was obtained from a human donor in good health. This rearrangement joins TRBV27 to TRBJ2-3, with 11 bases that match TRBD2. The CDR3 DNA reads TGTGCCAGCAGTTTCCTAGCGGGAGGAGGGTTTGGCGATACGCAGTATTTT. Amino acids: CASSFLAGGGFGDTQYF.